A single sample gave rise to the 15 T cell receptor beta chains below, sequenced in a study of CD8+ T cells in alopecia areata listed by TCRdb under 2018. Explained via the paper, the time point label denotes: about 25 weeks on oral tofacitinib. According to the study, the label for this sample's treatment or condition signals: oral pan-JAK inhibitor, 5-10 mg twice daily. The library was made by the immunoSEQ multiplex PCR assay. To provide template for TCR sequencing, every sample had RNA extracted and reverse transcribed into cDNA. Held by TCRdb, this immuneACCESS table contains in-frame sequences only and omits some clones. Under half of the omission traces to an unresolved V gene where checked; the cause of the rest is unknown. The sample data list about 190,000 clones, and 60% of these were observed just once. In total, the top ten clones hold over 0.9% of the sample. Material: CD4+ T cells sorted from blood, obtained at week 24, from a patient treated with tofacitinib. These TCRs come from a human donor with alopecia areata.

The J gene is TRBJ2-2, the V gene TRBV7-2, with D perhaps matching TRBD1 (6 bases). Between the trimmed V and J ends, which lost 0 bases and 5 bases, there was a span of 13 bases. Germline lookup yields CDR1 SGHTA and CDR2 FQGNSA. The CDR3 covers 16 residues. This CDR3 reads CASSLAGARLTGELFF. The DNA for the CDR3 is TGTGCCAGCAGCTTAGCGGGGGCGCGATTGACCGGGGAGCTGTTTTTT.

The V gene is TRBV5-6, the J gene TRBJ2-6, with D perhaps given as TRBD1 or TRBD2 (5 bases each). Germline assignment: CDR1 SGHDT and CDR2 YYEEEE. The V end lost 3 bases, the J end lost 3 bases, and 16 bases lay between the germline ends. The CDR3 has 17 residues. CDR3 in amino acids: CASSSGRGTYGANVLTF. The CDR3 DNA sequence: TGTGCCAGCAGCTCGGGACGCGGCACGTATGGGGCCAACGTCCTGACTTTC.

This chain links TRBV2 with TRBJ1-5; perhaps TRBD1 as D (6 bases). Germline values: CDR1 SNHLY, CDR2 FYNNEI. V was shortened by 3 bases and J by 5 bases, with 14 bases between the two germline ends. This CDR3 region has 15 residues. CDR3 DNA: TGTGCCAGCAGTGATCGGGGGGCCAAGGATCAGCCCCAGCATTTT. Residues: CASSDRGAKDQPQHF. The whole variable domain, remainder taken from reference TRBV2 and TRBJ1-5, is EPEVTQTPSHQVTQMGQEVILRCVPISNHLYFYWYRQILGQKVEFLVSFYNNEISEKSEIFDDQFSVERPDGSNFTLKIRSTKLEDSAMYFCASSDRGAKDQPQHFGDGTRLSIL.

The chain links TRBV9 to TRBJ2-3; D is ambiguous. The CDR3 contains 14 residues. Germline V gene lookup returns CDR1 SGDLS and CDR2 YYNGEE. The ends were cut back, 2 bases at V and 4 bases at J, with 11 bases in the middle. The CDR3: CASSVATKADTQYF. The CDR3 DNA sequence: TGTGCCAGCAGCGTGGCTACGAAGGCAGATACGCAGTATTTT.

This clone has only one observation. The chain has TRBV29-1 and TRBJ2-7; a possible D gene is TRBD1 (6 bases). V gave up 7 bases and J gave up 2 bases, with 18 bases separating them. This CDR3 region has 14 residues. Germline lookup yields CDR1 SQVTM and CDR2 ANQGSEA. The CDR3 DNA sequence: TGCAGCGCCGCAGGACAGCCAGGGACCTACGAGCAGTACTTC. It encodes CSAAGQPGTYEQYF.

This clone was seen a handful of times. The chain couples TRBV14 to TRBJ2-1; possibly TRBD2 for D (5 bases). Trimming pared 0 bases from V and 8 bases from J, leaving 14 bases between. The CDR3 runs to 15 residues. Germline lookup yields CDR1 SGHDN and CDR2 FVKESK. The CDR3 loop is CASSQEGNSGYEQFF. DNA of the CDR3: TGTGCCAGCAGCCAAGAAGGTAACTCGGGATATGAGCAGTTCTTC.

The gene calls are TRBV2 and TRBJ2-3; D is perhaps TRBD2 (7 bases). From germline, CDR1 is SNHLY and CDR2 FYNNEI. V was trimmed by 2 bases and J by 0 bases, leaving 18 bases between them. The CDR3 is made up of 18 amino acids. The DNA of the CDR3 is TGTGCCAGCAGTGAACGTCGGGGGGCCTTCGATAGCACAGATACGCAGTATTTT. It codes for CASSERRGAFDSTDTQYF. Complete variable domain (other parts from reference TRBV2 and TRBJ2-3): EPEVTQTPSHQVTQMGQEVILRCVPISNHLYFYWYRQILGQKVEFLVSFYNNEISEKSEIFDDQFSVERPDGSNFTLKIRSTKLEDSAMYFCASSERRGAFDSTDTQYFGPGTRLTVL.

The chain links TRBV29-1 to TRBJ2-1, with D perhaps matching TRBD1 or TRBD2 (5 bases each). Trimming shortened V by 7 bases and J by 8 bases, and 18 bases separated the two germline ends. Germline V gene data show CDR1 as SQVTM and CDR2 as ANQGSEA. This CDR3 has 13 amino acids. The CDR3 DNA sequence: TGCAGCGGGATTGGGGGACCGGGGTATGAGCAGTTCTTC. It codes for CSGIGGPGYEQFF.

The chain joins TRBV29-1 to TRBJ1-2, with a weak D call TRBD1 (5 bases). CDR3 length equals 13 residues. Looked up from germline, CDR1 is SQVTM and CDR2 is ANQGSEA. Trimming took 6 bases from V and 0 from J, leaving 11 bases between them. CDR3 coding DNA: TGCAGCGTCTCGGGACGCACTAACTATGGCTACACCTTC. Amino acids: CSVSGRTNYGYTF.

Remarks on this clone: The same CDR3 can be traced to other DNA sequences in this sample. This rearrangement joins TRBV29-1 to TRBJ1-1; D is unresolved. The CDR3 contains 13 residues. CDR1 and CDR2 (germline): SQVTM, ANQGSEA. Trimming shortened V by 4 bases and J by 0 bases, and 9 bases separated the two germline ends. The CDR3 sequence: CSVVQLLNTEAFF. CDR3 bases: TGCAGCGTTGTTCAGCTCCTGAACACTGAAGCTTTCTTT.

This clone was picked up one time. This rearrangement joins TRBV4-1 to TRBJ2-1, with a possible D match to TRBD2 (5 bases). Trimming removed 3 bases from V and 7 bases from J, with 22 bases in between. This CDR3 is built from 17 residues. CDR1 and CDR2 from the germline V gene are MGHRA and YSYEKL. The CDR3 protein is CASSHLFSPSRKNEQFF. CDR3 DNA sequence: TGCGCCAGCAGCCATTTGTTTTCTCCTAGCAGAAAAAATGAGCAGTTCTTC.

The genes are TRBV7-2 and TRBJ1-2; D is unresolved. The germline V gene has CDR1 SGHTA and CDR2 FQGNSA. This CDR3 is built from 16 residues. Trimming removed 5 bases at V and 6 bases at J, with 22 bases between. The CDR3 loop is CASSQQSGFNLDGYTF. DNA for the CDR3: TGTGCCAGCAGCCAACAGTCCGGGTTTAATCTAGATGGCTACACCTTC.

The chain carries TRBV2 and TRBJ1-5, with 10 bases lining up with TRBD1. CDR1 is SNHLY and CDR2 is FYNNEI in the germline V gene. The CDR3 is made up of 17 amino acids. Unmatched junction bases numbered 11, after V lost 8 bases and J lost 1 base. The CDR3 here is CASVRDRGVRSNQPQHF. The CDR3 nucleotides read TGTGCCAGCGTTCGGGACAGGGGTGTTCGGAGCAATCAGCCCCAGCATTTT.

This clone showed up just a few times. The rearrangement uses TRBV7-6 and TRBJ1-5; 9 bases fit TRBD1. Trimming cost V 6 bases and J 4 bases; bases outside gene matches: 7. Germline CDR1 SGHVS, CDR2 FNYEAQ. This CDR3 comprises 15 residues. CDR3 nucleotide sequence: TGTGCCAGCAGTGGGGGACAGGGAGTTAATCAGCCCCAGCATTTT. Translation: CASSGGQGVNQPQHF.

The chain combines TRBV6-5 with TRBJ1-2, with TRBD1 matching 9 bases. There are 14 residues in the CDR3. V gave up 2 bases and J gave up 8 bases; unmatched junction bases: 6. The V gene's germline CDR1 is MNHEY and CDR2 SVGAGI. The CDR3 spells CASSYADRGGGYTF. For the CDR3, the DNA is TGTGCCAGCAGTTACGCGGACAGGGGAGGCGGCTACACCTTC.